Given below is one TCR beta chain in context. This entry is derived from a study of CD8 T cells in Susac syndrome. It was with random hexamers that 0.5 to 1 ug RNA was reverse transcribed. TCRdb used MiXCR to reprocess the immunoSEQ multiplex PCR reads, holding one entry per CDR3 protein. This sample has around 190,000 distinct CDR3 sequences, with 95% found just once. This CDR3 is built from 11 residues. V gave up 7 bases and J gave up 3 bases, with 7 bases separating them. The V gene's germline CDR1 is MNHEY and CDR2 SVGEGT. The chain combines TRBV6-2 or TRBV6-3 with TRBJ2-7; D is unresolved. The specimen sequenced was CD4+ T cells from PBMCs. This sequence was found in a human donor in good health. In DNA form, the CDR3 reads TGTGCCAGCACTGACGACTACGAGCAGTACTTC. It is translated as CASTDDYEQYF.